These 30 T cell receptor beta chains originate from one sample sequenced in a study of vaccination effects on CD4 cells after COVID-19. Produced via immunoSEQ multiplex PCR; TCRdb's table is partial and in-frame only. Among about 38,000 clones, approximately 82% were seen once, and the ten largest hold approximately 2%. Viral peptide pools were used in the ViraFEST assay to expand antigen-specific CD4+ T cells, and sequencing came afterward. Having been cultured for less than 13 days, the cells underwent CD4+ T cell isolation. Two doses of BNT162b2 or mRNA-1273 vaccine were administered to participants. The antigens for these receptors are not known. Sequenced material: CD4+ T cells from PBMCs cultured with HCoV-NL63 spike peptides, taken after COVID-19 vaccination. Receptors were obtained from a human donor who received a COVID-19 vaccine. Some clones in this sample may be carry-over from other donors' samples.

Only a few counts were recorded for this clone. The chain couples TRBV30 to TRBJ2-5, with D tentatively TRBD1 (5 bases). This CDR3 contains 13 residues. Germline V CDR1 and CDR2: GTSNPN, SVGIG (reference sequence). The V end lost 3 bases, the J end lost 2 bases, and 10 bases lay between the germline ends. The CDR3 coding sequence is TGTGCCTGGAGGACAGTTCAACAAGAGACCCAGTACTTC. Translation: CAWRTVQQETQYF.

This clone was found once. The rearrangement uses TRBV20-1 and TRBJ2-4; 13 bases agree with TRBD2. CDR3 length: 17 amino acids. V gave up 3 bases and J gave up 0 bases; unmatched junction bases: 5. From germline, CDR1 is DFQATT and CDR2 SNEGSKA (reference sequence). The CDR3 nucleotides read TGCAGTGCTAGTTGGACTAGCGGGGGACTAGCCAAAAACATTCAGTACTTC. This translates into CSASWTSGGLAKNIQYF.

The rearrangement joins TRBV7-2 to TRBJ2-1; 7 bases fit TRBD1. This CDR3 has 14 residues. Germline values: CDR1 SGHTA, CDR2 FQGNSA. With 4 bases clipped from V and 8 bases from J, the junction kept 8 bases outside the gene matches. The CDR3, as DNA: TGTGCCAGCAGCTCACGACAGGGTAAGGATGAGCAGTTCTTC. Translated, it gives CASSSRQGKDEQFF.

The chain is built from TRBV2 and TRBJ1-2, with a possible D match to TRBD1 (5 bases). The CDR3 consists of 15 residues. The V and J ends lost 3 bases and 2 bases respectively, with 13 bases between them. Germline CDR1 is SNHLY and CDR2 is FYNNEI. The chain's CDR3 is CASSEETGPNYGYTF. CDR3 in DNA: TGTGCCAGCAGTGAGGAGACGGGACCAAACTATGGCTACACCTTC. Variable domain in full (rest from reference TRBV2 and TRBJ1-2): EPEVTQTPSHQVTQMGQEVILRCVPISNHLYFYWYRQILGQKVEFLVSFYNNEISEKSEIFDDQFSVERPDGSNFTLKIRSTKLEDSAMYFCASSEETGPNYGYTFGSGTRLTVV.

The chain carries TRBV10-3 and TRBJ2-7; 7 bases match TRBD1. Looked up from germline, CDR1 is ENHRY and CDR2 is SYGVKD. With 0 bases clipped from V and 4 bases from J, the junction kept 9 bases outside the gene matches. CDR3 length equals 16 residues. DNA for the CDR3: TGTGCCATCAGTGAGTCCTTAGGGACAGCTATATACGAGCAGTACGTC. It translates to CAISESLGTAIYEQYV.

The DNA of the CDR3 is TGTGCCAGCTCACCATGGGCCAGGGATGGCAATCAGCCCCAGCATTTT. Protein product: CASSPWARDGNQPQHF. This chain joins TRBV18 and TRBJ1-5; D is perhaps TRBD1 (5 bases). Germline V gives CDR1 KGHSH, CDR2 LQKENI. The CDR3 runs to 16 residues. The ends were cut back, 2 bases at V and 2 bases at J, with 13 bases in the middle. The full variable domain, with the rest looked up from reference TRBV18 and TRBJ1-5, is NAGVMQNPRHLVRRRGQEARLRCSPMKGHSHVYWYRQLPEEGLKFMVYLQKENIIDESGMPKERFSAEFPKEGPSILRIQQVVRGDSAAYFCASSPWARDGNQPQHFGDGTRLSIL.

The CDR3: CSVRTGTGELFF. CDR3 bases: TGCAGCGTTCGGACAGGGACCGGGGAGCTGTTTTTT. The V call is TRBV29-1, the J call TRBJ2-2; 8 bases align to TRBD1. The CDR3 consists of 12 residues. Per the germline V gene, CDR1 is SQVTM and CDR2 is ANQGSEA. V dropped 5 bases and J dropped 5; count of bases not matched to a gene: 1.

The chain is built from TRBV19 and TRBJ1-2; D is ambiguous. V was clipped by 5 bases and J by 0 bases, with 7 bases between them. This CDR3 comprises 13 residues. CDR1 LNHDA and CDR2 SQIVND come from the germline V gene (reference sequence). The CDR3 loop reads CASSWQANYGYTF. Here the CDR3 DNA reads TGTGCCAGTAGTTGGCAGGCTAACTATGGCTACACCTTC.

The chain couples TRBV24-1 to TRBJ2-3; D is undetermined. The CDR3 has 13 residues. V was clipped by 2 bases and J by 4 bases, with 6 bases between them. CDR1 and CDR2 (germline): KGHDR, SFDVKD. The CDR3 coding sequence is TGTGCCACCAGTGATTCGTCTCCAGATACGCAGTATTTT. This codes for CATSDSSPDTQYF.

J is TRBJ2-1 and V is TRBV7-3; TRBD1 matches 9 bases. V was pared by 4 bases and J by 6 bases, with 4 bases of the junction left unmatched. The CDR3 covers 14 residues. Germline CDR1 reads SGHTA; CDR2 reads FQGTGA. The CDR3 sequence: CASSSGQGSNEQFF. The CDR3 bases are TGTGCCAGCAGCTCGGGACAGGGAAGCAATGAGCAGTTCTTC.

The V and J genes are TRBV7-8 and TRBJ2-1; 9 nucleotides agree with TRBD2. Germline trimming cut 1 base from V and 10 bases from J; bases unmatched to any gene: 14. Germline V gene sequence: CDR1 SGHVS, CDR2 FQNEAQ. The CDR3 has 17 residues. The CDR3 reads CASSLVLAGGAGVEQFF. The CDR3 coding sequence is TGTGCCAGCAGCTTAGTTCTGGCGGGGGGGGCCGGCGTCGAGCAGTTCTTC.

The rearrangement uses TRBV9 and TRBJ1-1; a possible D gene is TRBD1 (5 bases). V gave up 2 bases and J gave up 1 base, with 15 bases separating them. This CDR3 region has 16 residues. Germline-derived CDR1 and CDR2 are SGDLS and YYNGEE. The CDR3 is CASSVGRVGTNTEAFF. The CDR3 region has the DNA TGTGCCAGCAGCGTCGGCAGGGTAGGGACGAACACTGAAGCTTTCTTT.

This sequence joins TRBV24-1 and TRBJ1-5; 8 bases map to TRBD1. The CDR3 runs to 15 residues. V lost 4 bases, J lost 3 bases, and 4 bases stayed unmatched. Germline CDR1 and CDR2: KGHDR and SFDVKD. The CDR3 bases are TGTGCCACCAGTGACCCGACAGGGGACAATCAGCCCCAGCATTTT. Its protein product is CATSDPTGDNQPQHF.

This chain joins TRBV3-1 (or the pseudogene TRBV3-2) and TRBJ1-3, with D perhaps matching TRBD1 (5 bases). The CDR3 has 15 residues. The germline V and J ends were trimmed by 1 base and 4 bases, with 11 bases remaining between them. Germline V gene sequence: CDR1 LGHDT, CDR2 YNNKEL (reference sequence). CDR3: CASSQGGAGGNTIYF. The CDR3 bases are TGTGCCAGCAGCCAAGGGGGCGCGGGCGGAAACACCATATATTTT.

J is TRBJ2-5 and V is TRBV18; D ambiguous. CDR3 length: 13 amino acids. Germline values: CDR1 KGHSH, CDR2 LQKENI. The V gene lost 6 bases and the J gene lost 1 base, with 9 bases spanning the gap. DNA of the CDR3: TGTGCCAGCTCTCTACAGTTCCAAGAGACCCAGTACTTC. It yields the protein CASSLQFQETQYF.

The CDR3 here is CASSRDGATGSPLHF. CDR3 in DNA: TGTGCCAGCAGCCGTGACGGAGCTACGGGATCACCCCTCCACTTT. The rearrangement uses TRBV28 and TRBJ1-6; D is undetermined. This CDR3 is built from 15 residues. V was cut by 6 bases and J by 10 bases, with 19 bases left in between. The germline gives CDR1 MDHEN, CDR2 SYDVKM.

This chain's CDR3 is CASQSPRQGQEQFF. The CDR3 nucleotides read TGTGCCAGCCAATCTCCTCGACAGGGTCAAGAGCAGTTCTTC. This chain links TRBV25-1 with TRBJ2-1; 7 positions match TRBD1. Germline CDR1 and CDR2: MGHDK and SYGVNS. V lost 8 bases, J lost 10 bases, and 14 bases stayed unmatched. The length of the CDR3 is 14 residues.

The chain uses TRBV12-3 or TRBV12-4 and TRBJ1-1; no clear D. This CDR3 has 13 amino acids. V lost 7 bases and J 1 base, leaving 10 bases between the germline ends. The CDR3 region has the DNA TGTGCCAGCACAATCGACCGGAACACTGAAGCTTTCTTT. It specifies CASTIDRNTEAFF.

CDR3 protein: CASSSSDRVGTEAFF. The CDR3 DNA is TGCGCCAGCAGCTCTAGTGACAGGGTGGGGACTGAAGCTTTCTTT. The chain uses TRBV5-1 and TRBJ1-1; 7 nucleotides agree with TRBD1. CDR3 length: 15 residues. Trimming removed 3 bases from V and 5 bases from J; junction bases left unmatched: 10. Germline lookup yields CDR1 SGHRS and CDR2 YFSETQ.

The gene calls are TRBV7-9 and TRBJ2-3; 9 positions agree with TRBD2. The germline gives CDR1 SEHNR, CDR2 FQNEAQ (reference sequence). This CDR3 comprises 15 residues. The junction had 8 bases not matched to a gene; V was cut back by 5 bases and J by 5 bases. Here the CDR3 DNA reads TGTGCCAGCAGCGCCCTGCGGGGGGGCCTAGATACGCAGTATTTT. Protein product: CASSALRGGLDTQYF.

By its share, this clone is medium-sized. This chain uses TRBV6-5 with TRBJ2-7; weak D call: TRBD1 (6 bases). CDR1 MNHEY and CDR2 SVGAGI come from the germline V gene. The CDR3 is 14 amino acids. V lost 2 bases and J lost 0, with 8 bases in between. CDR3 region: CASSYLQGSYEQYV. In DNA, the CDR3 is TGTGCCAGCAGTTACCTACAGGGCTCCTACGAGCAGTACGTC.

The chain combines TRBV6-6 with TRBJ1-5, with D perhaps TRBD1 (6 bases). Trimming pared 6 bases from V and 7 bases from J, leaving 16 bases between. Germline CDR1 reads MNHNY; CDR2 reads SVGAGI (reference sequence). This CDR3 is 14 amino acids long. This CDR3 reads CASSQTGHGQPQHF. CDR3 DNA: TGTGCCAGCAGCCAAACAGGGCACGGACAGCCCCAGCATTTT.

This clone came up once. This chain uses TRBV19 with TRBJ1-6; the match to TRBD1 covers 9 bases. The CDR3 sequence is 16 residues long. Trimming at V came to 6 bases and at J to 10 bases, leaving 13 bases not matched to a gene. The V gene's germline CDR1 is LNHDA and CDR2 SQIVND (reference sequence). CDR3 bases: TGTGCCAGTAGAACCACCCTAACAGGGGGCGGCTCACCCCTCCACTTT. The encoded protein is CASRTTLTGGGSPLHF.

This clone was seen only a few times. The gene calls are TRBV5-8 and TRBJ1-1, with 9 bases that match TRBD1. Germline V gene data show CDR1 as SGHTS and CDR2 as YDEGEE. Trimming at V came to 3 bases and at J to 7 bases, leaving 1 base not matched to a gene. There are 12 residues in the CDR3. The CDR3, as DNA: TGTGCCAGCAGCTGGGGACAGGGTGAAGCTTTCTTT. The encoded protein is CASSWGQGEAFF. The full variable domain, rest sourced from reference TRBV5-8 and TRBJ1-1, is EAGVTQSPTHLIKTRGQQATLRCSPISGHTSVYWYQQALGLGLQFLLWYDEGEERNRGNFPPRFSGRQFPNYSSELNVNALELEDSALYLCASSWGQGEAFFGQGTRLTVV.

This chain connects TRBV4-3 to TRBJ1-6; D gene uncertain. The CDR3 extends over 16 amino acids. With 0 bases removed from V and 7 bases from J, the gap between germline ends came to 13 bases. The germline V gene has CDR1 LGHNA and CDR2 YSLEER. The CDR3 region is CASSQEGQLSNSPLHF. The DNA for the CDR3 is TGCGCCAGCAGCCAAGAAGGGCAGCTGTCCAATTCACCCCTCCACTTT.

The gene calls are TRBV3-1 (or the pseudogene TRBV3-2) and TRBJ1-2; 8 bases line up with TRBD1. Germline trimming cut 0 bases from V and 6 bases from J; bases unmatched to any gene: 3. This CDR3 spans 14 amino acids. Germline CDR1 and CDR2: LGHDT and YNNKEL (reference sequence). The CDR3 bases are TGTGCCAGCAGCCAAGATCAGGGGGCGGATGGCTACACCTTC. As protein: CASSQDQGADGYTF.

Here the CDR3 reads CASIGQGGPEAFF. The CDR3, as DNA: TGTGCCAGCATAGGACAGGGTGGGCCTGAAGCTTTCTTT. The V gene is TRBV6-5, the J gene TRBJ1-1; 8 nucleotides line up with TRBD1. CDR1 and CDR2 (germline): MNHEY, SVGAGI. The CDR3 has 13 amino acids. Trimming removed 7 bases from V and 6 bases from J; junction bases left unmatched: 7.

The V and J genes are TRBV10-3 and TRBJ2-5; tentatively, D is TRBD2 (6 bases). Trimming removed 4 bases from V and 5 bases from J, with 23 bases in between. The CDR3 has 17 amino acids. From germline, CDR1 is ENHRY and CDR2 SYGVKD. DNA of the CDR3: TGTGCCATCAGTGTTGGTCGGGGGTCCCCCCCAAGGGAGACCCAGTACTTC. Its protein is CAISVGRGSPPRETQYF.

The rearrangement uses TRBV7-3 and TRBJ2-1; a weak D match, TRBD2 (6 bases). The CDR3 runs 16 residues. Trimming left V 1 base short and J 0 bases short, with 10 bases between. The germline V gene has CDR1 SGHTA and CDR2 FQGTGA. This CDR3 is CASSLIGGSSYNEQFF. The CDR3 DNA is TGTGCCAGCAGCTTAATTGGGGGGAGCTCCTACAATGAGCAGTTCTTC.

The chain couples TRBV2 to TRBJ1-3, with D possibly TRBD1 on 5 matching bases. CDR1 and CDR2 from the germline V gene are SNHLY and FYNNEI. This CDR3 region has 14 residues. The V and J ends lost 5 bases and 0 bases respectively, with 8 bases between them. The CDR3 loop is CASSSRVSGNTIYF. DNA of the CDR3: TGTGCCAGCAGTTCCAGGGTCTCTGGAAACACCATATATTTT.